These 15 T cell receptor beta chains share one sample of origin, sequenced in a study of OX40 agonist ivuxolimab in advanced cancers. Sequencing used immunoSEQ multiplex PCR; TCRdb keeps in-frame clones, though not all of them. The sample lists 65,000 or so clones, 80% to 95% occurring once. The sequencing here drew on CD4+ or CD8+ T cells sorted from blood, taken in a trial of the OX40 agonist ivuxolimab. The receptors were gathered from an adult with an advanced solid tumor such as melanoma, head and neck, liver or kidney cancer.

The V gene is TRBV4-3, the J gene TRBJ1-6, with D possibly being TRBD1 (6 bases). Germline assignment: CDR1 LGHNA and CDR2 YSLEER. The CDR3 sequence is 16 residues long. The V gene lost 0 bases and the J gene lost 6 bases, with 12 bases spanning the gap. The CDR3: CASSQDRGGINSPLHF. The CDR3 DNA reads TGCGCCAGCAGCCAAGATCGGGGGGGCATTAATTCACCCCTCCACTTT.

The genes are TRBV2 and TRBJ1-3; 8 bases align to TRBD1. Germline CDR1 is SNHLY and CDR2 is FYNNEI. CDR3 length: 14 amino acids. Losses at the gene ends were 6 bases for V and 7 bases for J; bases not matched to a gene: 8. The CDR3 sequence: CASRQGASWNTIYF. For the CDR3, the DNA is TGTGCCAGCAGGCAGGGGGCCTCTTGGAACACCATATATTTT. Using reference TRBV2 and TRBJ1-3 for the parts outside the CDR3, the full variable domain is EPEVTQTPSHQVTQMGQEVILRCVPISNHLYFYWYRQILGQKVEFLVSFYNNEISEKSEIFDDQFSVERPDGSNFTLKIRSTKLEDSAMYFCASRQGASWNTIYFGEGSWLTVV.

The J gene is TRBJ1-1, the V gene TRBV20-1, with a possible D match to TRBD1 (5 bases). Deletions cut 7 bases from V and 11 bases from J, with 14 bases between. The germline gives CDR1 DFQATT, CDR2 SNEGSKA (reference sequence). There are 10 residues in the CDR3. The CDR3 sequence: CSVQGWEAFF. CDR3 DNA sequence: TGCAGTGTCCAGGGTTGGGAGGCTTTCTTT.

This chain connects TRBV19 to TRBJ1-1, with D perhaps TRBD1 (5 bases). Between the trimmed V and J ends, which lost 5 bases and 1 base, there was a span of 11 bases. CDR3 size: 14 residues. The germline gives CDR1 LNHDA, CDR2 SQIVND (reference sequence). CDR3 amino acids: CASSFRVGNTEAFF. CDR3 sequence (DNA): TGTGCCAGTAGTTTCAGGGTAGGGAACACTGAAGCTTTCTTT.

The V call is TRBV7-3, the J call TRBJ2-2; D perhaps matches TRBD2 (6 bases). The CDR3 extends over 13 amino acids. V lost 3 bases, J lost 6 bases, and 8 bases lay in between. The germline gives CDR1 SGHTA, CDR2 FQGTGA. CDR3 sequence (DNA): TGTGCCAGCAGCTTCACGGGGGCCGGGGAGCTGTTTTTT. This sequence encodes CASSFTGAGELFF.

V gene TRBV7-9 combines with J gene TRBJ1-1; D call uncertain. The CDR3 is 12 amino acids. Trimming removed 1 base from V and 0 bases from J, with 0 bases in between. From germline, CDR1 is SEHNR and CDR2 FQNEAQ (reference sequence). CDR3 protein: CASSLVNTEAFF. CDR3 DNA: TGTGCCAGCAGCTTAGTGAACACTGAAGCTTTCTTT.

The chain combines TRBV6-4 with TRBJ2-3, with 7 bases fitting TRBD1. The CDR3 spans 15 residues. V was clipped by 3 bases and J by 0 bases; unmatched bases: 3. From germline, CDR1 is MRHNA and CDR2 SNTAGT. DNA for the CDR3: TGTGCCAGCAGTGAAGAACAGGGGAGCACAGATACGCAGTATTTT. Translating it yields CASSEEQGSTDTQYF.

The chain joins TRBV7-8 to TRBJ2-7; 9 nucleotides align to TRBD2. The J segment lost 5 bases and the V segment lost 1 base, leaving 21 bases of the junction unmatched. The CDR3 is made up of 20 amino acids. The germline V gene encodes CDR1 SGHVS and CDR2 FQNEAQ. The DNA for the CDR3 is TGTGCCAGCAGCTTAGTACAGGGGTGGACTAGCGTAACACAGTACGACGAGCAGTACTTC. Its translation is CASSLVQGWTSVTQYDEQYF.

This chain links TRBV15 with TRBJ2-2, with D perhaps TRBD2 (6 bases). There are 15 residues in the CDR3. Germline V gene data show CDR1 as LNHNV and CDR2 as YYDKDF (reference sequence). V lost 0 bases and J 1 base, leaving 6 bases between the germline ends. The CDR3 protein is CATSRDGGNTGELFF. The DNA for the CDR3 is TGTGCCACCAGCAGAGACGGGGGGAACACCGGGGAGCTGTTTTTT.

V gene TRBV7-9 combines with J gene TRBJ1-1; 8 positions agree with TRBD1. Germline trimming cut 5 bases from V and 1 base from J; bases unmatched to any gene: 6. Germline V gene data show CDR1 as SEHNR and CDR2 as FQNEAQ (reference sequence). The CDR3 totals 15 residues. In DNA form, the CDR3 reads TGTGCCAGCAGCCCACGGACAGGGAGGAACACTGAAGCTTTCTTT. This translates into CASSPRTGRNTEAFF.

The rearrangement joins TRBV7-9 to TRBJ2-5; TRBD1 might be the D (5 bases). The CDR3 is 14 amino acids. Trimming removed 1 base from V and 3 bases from J, with 9 bases in between. Germline V gives CDR1 SEHNR, CDR2 FQNEAQ (reference sequence). The CDR3 DNA follows: TGTGCCAGCAGCTTAGGGGGCAGAGAAGAGACCCAGTACTTC. It is translated as CASSLGGREETQYF.

Here the CDR3 DNA reads TGTGCCAGCAGCTCACCAATCCGACTAGCGGGGTCGGAGAATACGCAGTATTTT. Its protein is CASSSPIRLAGSENTQYF. The rearrangement joins TRBV7-9 to TRBJ2-3; 11 nucleotides match TRBD2. CDR1 is SEHNR, CDR2 FQNEAQ, per germline (reference sequence). The V and J ends lost 4 bases and 7 bases, in that order; junction bases with no gene match: 16. CDR3 length equals 18 residues.

This chain uses TRBV2 with TRBJ1-2, with TRBD1 matching over 9 bases. J lost 8 bases, V lost 9 bases, and 10 bases had no gene match. CDR1 is SNHLY, CDR2 FYNNEI, per germline. The CDR3 is made up of 13 amino acids. CDR3 sequence: CARTSRTGEGYTF. Here the CDR3 DNA reads TGTGCCAGAACTTCCCGGACAGGGGAGGGCTACACCTTC. The full variable domain, in which reference TRBV2 and TRBJ1-2 provide the parts outside the CDR3, is EPEVTQTPSHQVTQMGQEVILRCVPISNHLYFYWYRQILGQKVEFLVSFYNNEISEKSEIFDDQFSVERPDGSNFTLKIRSTKLEDSAMYFCARTSRTGEGYTFGSGTRLTVV.

The chain uses TRBV27 and TRBJ1-2; no reliable D call. Between the trimmed V and J ends, which lost 9 bases and 2 bases, there was a span of 13 bases. This CDR3 is 13 amino acids long. Germline-derived CDR1 and CDR2 are MNHEY and SMNVEV (reference sequence). The CDR3 sequence is CASGDGKNYGYTF. DNA for the CDR3: TGTGCCAGTGGAGACGGAAAAAACTATGGCTACACCTTC.

This clone was observed once. The chain carries TRBV19 and TRBJ1-1; 7 nucleotides match TRBD1. CDR3 length equals 12 residues. Germline-derived CDR1 and CDR2 are LNHDA and SQIVND (reference sequence). V was pared by 6 bases and J by 4 bases, with 2 bases of the junction left unmatched. This CDR3 is CASSNRGTEAFF. CDR3 in DNA: TGTGCCAGTAGCAACAGGGGCACTGAAGCTTTCTTT.